Listed below are T cell receptor beta chains from one sample, sequenced in a study of post-analysis software for immune sequencing data. TCRdb fed the PCR reads into MiXCR, producing one record per CDR3 protein. In the table there are approximately 440,000 distinct CDR3 sequences, over 35% of which are singletons. Sequenced sample: blood. Receptors originate from a girl aged 10-17 years with multiple sclerosis. Both conserved end residues are trimmed from each CDR3. A D gene is named only where the DNA matches it firmly. Clone size is not always given. Where it is, it says once, few, many or a class for expanded clones.

NA	TRBV20-1	TRBJ1-1	NA	SAPAGLSTEAF
few	TRBV5-1	TRBJ2-7	NA	ASSLTTPYEQY
NA	TRBV7-2	TRBJ2-7	TRBD1	ASGPIGQDSYEQY
once	TRBV27	NA	NA	ASSFNTGSNEQY
NA	TRBV7-3	TRBJ2-1	NA	ASSSPGQYNEQF
NA	TRBV12-3/TRBV12-4	TRBJ2-4	NA	ASSLGVNPGNIQY
NA	TRBV5-1	TRBJ1-1	TRBD1	ASSLCRTGGCTEAF
once	TRBV10-2	TRBJ1-2	NA	ASTQQADYGYT
once	TRBV7-3	TRBJ2-1	NA	ASSTPRGEQF
NA	TRBV12-3/TRBV12-4	TRBJ1-1	TRBD1	ASSLTGGGRTEAF
NA	TRBV27	TRBJ2-7	TRBD2	ASSPRTSGRNEQY
NA	TRBV6-2/TRBV6-3	TRBJ1-2	NA	ASNDLVGRGVYGYT
NA	TRBV3-1	TRBJ2-1	TRBD1	ASSRAGGVNEQF
NA	TRBV9	TRBJ1-1	TRBD1	ASSPGQGVEAF
NA	TRBV12-3/TRBV12-4	TRBJ2-7	TRBD2	ASRLSSGRGYEQY
NA	TRBV27	TRBJ1-1	NA	ASSLPGAGTEAF
NA	TRBV29-1	TRBJ2-5	NA	SVAGIQETQY
NA	TRBV6-1	TRBJ1-4	NA	ASSEPGAVNEKLF
NA	TRBV6-1	TRBJ1-2	TRBD1	ASSEAAGGSGYT
NA	TRBV5-1	TRBJ2-3	TRBD1	ASSSNPGQANTDTQY
many	TRBV27	TRBJ2-7	NA	ASSLQSSYEQY
NA	TRBV7-3	TRBJ1-1	NA	ASSPLGGMNTEAF
once	TRBV6-1	TRBJ1-6	NA	ASSDWSSYNSPLH
NA	TRBV30	TRBJ2-1	TRBD2	AWSVAGDEQF
NA	TRBV10-3	TRBJ1-4	NA	AISPDREKLF
NA	TRBV20-1	TRBJ2-7	NA	SASKRASSAEQY